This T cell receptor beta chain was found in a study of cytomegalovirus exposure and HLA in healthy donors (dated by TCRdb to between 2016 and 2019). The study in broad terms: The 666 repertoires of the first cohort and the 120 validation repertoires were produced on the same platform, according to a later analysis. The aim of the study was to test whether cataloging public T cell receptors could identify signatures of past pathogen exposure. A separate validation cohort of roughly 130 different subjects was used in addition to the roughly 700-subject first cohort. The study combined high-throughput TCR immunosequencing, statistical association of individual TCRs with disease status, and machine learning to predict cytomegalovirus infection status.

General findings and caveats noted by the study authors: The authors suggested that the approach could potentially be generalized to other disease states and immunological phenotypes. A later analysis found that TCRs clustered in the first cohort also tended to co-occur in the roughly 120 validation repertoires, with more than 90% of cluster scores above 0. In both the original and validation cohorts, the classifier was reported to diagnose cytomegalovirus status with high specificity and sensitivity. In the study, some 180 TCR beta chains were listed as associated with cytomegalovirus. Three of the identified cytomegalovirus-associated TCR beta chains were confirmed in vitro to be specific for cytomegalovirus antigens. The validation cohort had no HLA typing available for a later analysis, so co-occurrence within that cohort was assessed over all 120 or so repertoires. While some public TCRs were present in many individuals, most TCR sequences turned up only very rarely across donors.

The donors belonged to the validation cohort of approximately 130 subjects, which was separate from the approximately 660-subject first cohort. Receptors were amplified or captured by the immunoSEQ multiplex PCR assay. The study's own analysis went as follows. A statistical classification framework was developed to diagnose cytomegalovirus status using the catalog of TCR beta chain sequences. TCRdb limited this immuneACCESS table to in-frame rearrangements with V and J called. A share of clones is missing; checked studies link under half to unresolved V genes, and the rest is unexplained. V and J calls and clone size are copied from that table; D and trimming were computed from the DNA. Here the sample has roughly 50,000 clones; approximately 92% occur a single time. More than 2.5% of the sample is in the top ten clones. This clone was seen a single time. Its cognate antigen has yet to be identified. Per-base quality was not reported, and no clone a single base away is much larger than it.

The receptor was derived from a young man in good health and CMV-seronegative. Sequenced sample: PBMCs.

The sequence in DNA is TGTGCCAGCAGCGCCGGACTAGCGGGAGCGGGAGATACGCAGTATTTT. Translated, it gives CASSAGLAGAGDTQYF. Recombination joined TRBV5-4 with TRBJ2-3; 13 nucleotides in the junction match TRBD2. Based on the germline V gene (reference sequence), the CDR1 and CDR2 sequences are SGHNT and YYREEE. The V end gives up 4 bases and the J end 5 bases, leaving 7 bases in the junction not matched to a gene. From cysteine to phenylalanine, the CDR3 is 16 amino acids long. The entry retains the CDR3 DNA only, 48 bases that are in frame from base 1.